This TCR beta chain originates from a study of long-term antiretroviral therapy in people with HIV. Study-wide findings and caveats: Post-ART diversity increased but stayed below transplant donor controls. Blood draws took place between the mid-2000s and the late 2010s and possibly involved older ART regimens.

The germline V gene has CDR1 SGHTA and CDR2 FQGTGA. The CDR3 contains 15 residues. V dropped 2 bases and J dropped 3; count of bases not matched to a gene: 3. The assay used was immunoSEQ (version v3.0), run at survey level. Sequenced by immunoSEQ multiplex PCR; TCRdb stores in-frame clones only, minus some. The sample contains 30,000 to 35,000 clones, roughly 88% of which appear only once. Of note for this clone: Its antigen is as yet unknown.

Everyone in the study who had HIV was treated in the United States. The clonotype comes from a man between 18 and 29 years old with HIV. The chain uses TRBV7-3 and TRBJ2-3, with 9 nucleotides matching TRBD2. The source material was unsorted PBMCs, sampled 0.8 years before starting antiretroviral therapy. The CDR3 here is CASSLAGGPTDTQYF. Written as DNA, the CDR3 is TGTGCCAGCAGCTTAGCGGGAGGGCCAACAGATACGCAGTATTTT.